This is a list of T cell receptor beta chains from one sample in a study of shared clonotypes between healthy human individuals. The data were produced by immunoSEQ multiplex PCR, yet TCRdb's version contains in-frame clones alone and is incomplete. This table has about 2.4 million clones, approximately 92% appearing once. The source material was naive CD4+ T cells sorted from blood. These receptors were obtained from a man between 18 and 29 years old in good health. Both conserved end residues are part of each CDR3. A clone size is listed for some rows: how often the clone was seen (once, few, many), or a class if it is expanded.

clone_size v_call cdr3_aa
- TRBV7-9 CASSSPGWGGSSGNTIYF
- TRBV5-1 CASSSSQGNTIYF
- TRBV6-5 CASSYRTGEAFF
- TRBV4-1 CASSQEGDRGYGYTF
- TRBV18 CASSPLTGGQYF
- TRBV19 CASSMTGDISTDTQYF
- TRBV11-2 CASSVSGSQPQHF
- TRBV10-1 CASSGDAYEQYF
- TRBV9 CASGGLAGGYEQYF
once TRBV6-1 CASSEATTGHTEAFF
- TRBV6-5 CASRPRQENQPQHF
- TRBV5-5 CASSLVQGALYGYTF
- TRBV4-1 CASSPGTARTDTQYF
- TRBV25-1 CASSFDRIYGYTF
- TRBV11-3 CASSLSGANTGELFF
- TRBV7-6 CASSLEVAGTYEQYF
once TRBV10-3 CAISESRTTAGVGYTF
- TRBV2 CASSDQRNEQFF
- TRBV7-3 CASSLNSGMNTEAFF
few TRBV4-1 CASSHQNYNEQFF
once TRBV7-9 CASSLERSAGNEQFF
- TRBV4-3 CASSQDRQTQETQYF
many TRBV5-4 CASSDSGVMNTEAFF
once TRBV13 CASSRHRQGAYEQYF
- TRBV4-3 CASSPQPGIGEKLFF
- TRBV7-2 CASSTTSGGAYCYF
- TRBV6-5 CASRRGTNSPLHF
- TRBV6-1 CASSVREGNQPQHF
- TRBV7-8 CASSLGPGLAYEQYF
once TRBV4-3 CASSQDEKGSYEQYF
- TRBV11-2 CASSLGASGANVLTF
once TRBV27 CASRGQGDSPLHF
- TRBV6-1 CASSKRTALTDTQYF
- TRBV2 CASNAGPINNYGYTF
- TRBV29-1 CSVAPSTSTDTQYF
- TRBV28 CASSGQLPYEQYF
- TRBV5-1 CASSSGLAEQETQYF
- TRBV5-4 CASSASGLAKNIQYF